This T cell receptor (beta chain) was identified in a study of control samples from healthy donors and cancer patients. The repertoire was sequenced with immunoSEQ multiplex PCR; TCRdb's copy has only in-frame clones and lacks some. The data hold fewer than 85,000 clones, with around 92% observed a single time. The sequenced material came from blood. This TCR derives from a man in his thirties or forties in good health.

CDR3 DNA sequence: TGTGCCAGCACCGAGACAGGGGACGAGCAGTACTTC. Residues: CASTETGDEQYF. This rearrangement joins TRBV7-9 to TRBJ2-7, with 8 bases lining up with TRBD1. The trim removed 7 bases at V and 5 bases at J, leaving 4 bases unmatched. The germline V gene has CDR1 SEHNR and CDR2 FQNEAQ (reference sequence). The CDR3 covers 12 residues.